Listed below are T cell receptor beta chains from one sample, sequenced in a study of blood T cell repertoires in COVID-19. Using immunoSEQ multiplex PCR, the repertoire was profiled, and TCRdb retains in-frame clones only, with some absent. The sample includes 100,000 to 150,000 clones, roughly 72% of them seen just once. The source material was peripheral blood. The receptors stem from an older man with COVID-19, enrolled during active disease. The CDR3 runs from the conserved cysteine through the conserved F or W. A D gene is named only where the DNA matches it firmly. The listing skips clone size in some rows; elsewhere it reads once, few, many or a size class.

J | D | size | V | DNA | CDR3
TRBJ2-7 | - | - | TRBV2 | TGTGCCAGCAGTGAAGGACAGGGACTGGGCTACGAGCAGTACTTC | CASSEGQGLGYEQYF
TRBJ2-1 | - | few | TRBV3-1/TRBV3-2 | TGTGCCAGCAGTTATCACCGGGATCTGGCCGGCGATGAGCAGTTCTTC | CASSYHRDLAGDEQFF
TRBJ1-5 | TRBD1 | - | TRBV6-1 | TGTGCCAGCAGTGAAGCCGGGACAGGGGGCGATCAGCCCCAGCATTTT | CASSEAGTGGDQPQHF
TRBJ1-3 | - | - | TRBV25-1 | TGTGCCAGCAGCCCAAGGGGGGGGGCTGGAAACACCATATATTTT | CASSPRGGAGNTIYF
TRBJ1-1 | TRBD1 | - | TRBV28 | TGTGCCAGCAGTTCACAGGGGGCGCGGGTTGAAGCTTTCTTT | CASSSQGARVEAFF
TRBJ1-5 | - | - | TRBV30 | TGTGCCTGGAGTGCAAATAGCAATCAGCCCCAGCATTTT | CAWSANSNQPQHF
TRBJ1-5 | TRBD1 | few | TRBV7-3 | TGTGCCAGCAGCAGTGACAGGGATCAGCCCCAGCATTTT | CASSSDRDQPQHF
TRBJ2-2 | TRBD2 | few | TRBV18 | TGTGCCAGCTCACCACCAGCAGGGAGGGACACCGGGGAGCTGTTTTTT | CASSPPAGRDTGELFF
TRBJ1-6 | - | few | TRBV6-6 | TGTGCCAGCAGTTATGGGGCGGGGAATTCACCCCTCCACTTT | CASSYGAGNSPLHF
TRBJ2-6 | TRBD1 | once | TRBV28 | TGTGCCAGCAGCGACAGGGGGGCTGGGGCCAACGTCCTGACTTTC | CASSDRGAGANVLTF
TRBJ2-7 | TRBD2 | once | TRBV5-1 | TGCGCCAGCAGCTTGGACGGGACTAGCGGGAGGAGCGAGCAGTACTTC | CASSLDGTSGRSEQYF
TRBJ1-1 | - | - | TRBV19 | TGTGCCAGTAGTATGTACGGGGGAGTTAGCACGAACACTGAAGCTTTCTTT | CASSMYGGVSTNTEAFF
TRBJ1-5 | - | - | TRBV28 | TGTGCCAGCAGTTTAGACAGATCCTATAGCAATCAGCCCCAGCATTTT | CASSLDRSYSNQPQHF
TRBJ1-1 | - | few | TRBV11-2 | TGTGCCAGCAGCTTAGAACAGGCTAGAGAAGCTTTCTTT | CASSLEQAREAFF
TRBJ2-7 | - | - | TRBV5-6 | TGTGCCAGCAGCTCTCTGAGGGTCGGAAACGAGCAGTACTTC | CASSSLRVGNEQYF
TRBJ2-7 | - | - | TRBV25-1 | TGTGCCAGCAGTGGCCATACCCGACTAGGGGAGGAGCAGTACTTC | CASSGHTRLGEEQYF
TRBJ1-1 | - | once | TRBV29-1 | TGCAGCGCAACCCAGGGGAACACTGAAGCTTTCTTT | CSATQGNTEAFF
TRBJ2-7 | - | - | TRBV7-9 | TGTGCCAGCAGCCCAACGTTGAGGAGTTACGAGCAGTACTTC | CASSPTLRSYEQYF
TRBJ2-1 | TRBD1 | - | TRBV11-2 | TGTGCCAGCAGCTTAGTACAGGGGGCTTTAAGAAATGAGCAGTTCTTC | CASSLVQGALRNEQFF
TRBJ2-7 | TRBD1 | - | TRBV7-2 | TGTGCCAGCAGCTCTTCAGGGGGCTACGAGCAGTACTTC | CASSSSGGYEQYF